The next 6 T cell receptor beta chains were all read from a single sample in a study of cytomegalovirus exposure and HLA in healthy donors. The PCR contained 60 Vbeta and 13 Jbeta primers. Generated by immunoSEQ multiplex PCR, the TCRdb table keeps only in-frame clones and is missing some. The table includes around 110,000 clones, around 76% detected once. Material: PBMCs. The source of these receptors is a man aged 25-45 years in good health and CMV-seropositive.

This CDR3 reads CASTQGATTEAFF. The DNA for the CDR3 is TGTGCCAGCACCCAAGGGGCGACGACTGAAGCTTTCTTT. The chain joins TRBV6-5 to TRBJ1-1; TRBD1 is a possible D gene (5 bases). Germline values: CDR1 MNHEY, CDR2 SVGAGI. V was pared by 7 bases and J by 5 bases, with 14 bases between. This CDR3 contains 13 residues.

The CDR3 DNA reads as TGTGCCAGCAGCTTAGACGCACTAGCGTCCTCCTACAATGAGCAGTTCTTC. Translating gives CASSLDALASSYNEQFF. The chain is built from TRBV7-8 and TRBJ2-1; 7 bases are a match to TRBD2. CDR1 and CDR2 (germline): SGHVS, FQNEAQ. The V segment lost 1 base and the J segment 0 bases; nucleotides outside the gene matches: 6. The CDR3 covers 17 residues.

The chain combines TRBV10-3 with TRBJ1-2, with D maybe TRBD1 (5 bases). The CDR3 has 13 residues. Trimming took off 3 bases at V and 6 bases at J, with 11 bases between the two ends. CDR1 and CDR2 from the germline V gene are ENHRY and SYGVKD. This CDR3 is CAISERDSDGYTF. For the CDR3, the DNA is TGTGCCATCAGTGAAAGGGACTCTGATGGCTACACCTTC.

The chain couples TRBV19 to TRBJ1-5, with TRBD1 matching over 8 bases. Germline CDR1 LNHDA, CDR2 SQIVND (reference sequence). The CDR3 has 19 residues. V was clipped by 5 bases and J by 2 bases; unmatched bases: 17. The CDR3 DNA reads TGTGCCAGTAGTCTCCGGGACAGGATACGGAGCAGGGGCAATCAGCCCCAGCATTTT. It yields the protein CASSLRDRIRSRGNQPQHF. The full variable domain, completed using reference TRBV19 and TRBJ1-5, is DGGITQSPKYLFRKEGQNVTLSCEQNLNHDAMYWYRQDPGQGLRLIYYSQIVNDFQKGDIAEGYSVSREKKESFPLTVTSAQKNPTAFYLCASSLRDRIRSRGNQPQHFGDGTRLSIL.

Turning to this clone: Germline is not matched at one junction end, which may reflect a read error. In DNA form, the CDR3 reads TGCGCCGGCAGCCTGACGGAGACAGGTAGGGCTGAAGCTTTCTTT. Amino acids: CAGSLTETGRAEAFF. This rearrangement joins TRBV5-1 to TRBJ1-1, with D tentatively TRBD1 (6 bases). Per germline, CDR1 SGHRS and CDR2 YFSETQ. The CDR3 runs to 15 residues.

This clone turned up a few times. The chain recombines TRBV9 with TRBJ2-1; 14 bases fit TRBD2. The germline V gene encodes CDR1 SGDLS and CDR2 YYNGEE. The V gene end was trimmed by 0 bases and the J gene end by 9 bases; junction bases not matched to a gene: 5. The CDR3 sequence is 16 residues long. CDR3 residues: CASSVATSGGAGEQFF. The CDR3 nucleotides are TGTGCCAGCAGCGTAGCGACTAGCGGGGGGGCGGGTGAGCAGTTCTTC.